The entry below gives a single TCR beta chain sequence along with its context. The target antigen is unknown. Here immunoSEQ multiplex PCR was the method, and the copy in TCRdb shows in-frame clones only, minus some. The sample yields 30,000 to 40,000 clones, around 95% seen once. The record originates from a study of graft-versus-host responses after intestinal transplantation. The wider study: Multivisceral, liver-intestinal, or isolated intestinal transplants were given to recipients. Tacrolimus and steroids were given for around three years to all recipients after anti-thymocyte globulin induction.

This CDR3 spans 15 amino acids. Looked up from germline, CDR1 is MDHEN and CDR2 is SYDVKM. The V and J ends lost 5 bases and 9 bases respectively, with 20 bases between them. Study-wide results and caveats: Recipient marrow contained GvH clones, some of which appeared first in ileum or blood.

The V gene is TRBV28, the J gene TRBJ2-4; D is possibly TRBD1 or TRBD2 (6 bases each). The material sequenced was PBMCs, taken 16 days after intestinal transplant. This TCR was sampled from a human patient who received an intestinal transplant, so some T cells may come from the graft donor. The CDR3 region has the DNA TGTGCCAGCAGTAACGTAGCGGAGGGGGGTGGCATTCAGTACTTC. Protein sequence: CASSNVAEGGGIQYF.